This is a list of T cell receptor beta chains from one sample in a study of OX40 agonist ivuxolimab in advanced cancers. The protocol was immunoSEQ multiplex PCR, while the TCRdb copy is restricted to in-frame clones and leaves out a portion. Of roughly 62,000 clones listed, 80% to 90% are singletons. The sequenced sample was CD4+ or CD8+ T cells sorted from blood, obtained in a trial of the OX40 agonist ivuxolimab. Every receptor here comes from an adult with an advanced solid tumor such as melanoma, head and neck, liver or kidney cancer. CDR3s include the opening cysteine and the closing phenylalanine or tryptophan. D genes are given only for firm matches. Clone size is not always given. Where it is, it says once, few, many or a class for expanded clones.

d_gene,j_gene,abundance,v_gene,CDR3nt,CDR3aa
NA,TRBJ1-1,once,TRBV9,TGTGCCAGCAGCGCCCGGGACAACGTGGGAGCTTTCTTT,CASSARDNVGAFF
TRBD1,TRBJ1-3,once,TRBV5-1,TGCGCCAGCAGCAGAGAAGGGGGCGCGGGAAACACCATATATTTT,CASSREGGAGNTIYF
TRBD1,TRBJ2-3,NA,TRBV18,TGTGCCAGCTCACCTCAGACAGGGCGGACAGATACGCAGTATTTT,CASSPQTGRTDTQYF
NA,TRBJ2-2,NA,TRBV10-3,TGTGCCATCAGACTGCTTAACACCGGGGAGCTGTTTTTT,CAIRLLNTGELFF
NA,TRBJ2-4,once,TRBV21-1,TGTGCCAGCAGCAATCAGCGAGGGTGGGCCAAAAACATTCAGTACTTC,CASSNQRGWAKNIQYF
NA,TRBJ1-6,NA,TRBV9,TGTGCCAGCAGCGTAGGGCCAGGGAGCTCCTATAATTCACCCCTCCACTTT,CASSVGPGSSYNSPLHF
NA,TRBJ2-2,NA,TRBV7-3,TGTGCCAGCAGCTTAACTCAGGCTGGAGTCGGGGAGCTGTTTTTT,CASSLTQAGVGELFF
NA,TRBJ2-7,NA,TRBV19,TGTGCCAGTAGTATCTCGTACAGGGGAGGTTACGAGCAGTACTTC,CASSISYRGGYEQYF
NA,TRBJ2-3,NA,TRBV7-6,TGTGCCAGCAGCTTAGAACAGTCGTCCACAGATACGCAGTATTTT,CASSLEQSSTDTQYF
NA,TRBJ1-4,NA,TRBV5-6,TGTGCCAGCAGCTTGGGCAGGGTTGGGGAAAAACTGTTTTTT,CASSLGRVGEKLFF
NA,TRBJ1-2,once,TRBV5-1,TGCGCCAGCAGCCCCCTTTTGGGACTTCGAACGGGCTACACCTTC,CASSPLLGLRTGYTF
NA,TRBJ2-7,NA,TRBV6-1,TGTGCCAGCATCCTTAGTCCCGTAGACGGCGAGCAGTACTTC,CASILSPVDGEQYF
NA,TRBJ1-3,NA,TRBV19,TGTGCCAGTAGAGTGACGGGATCTAGCTCTGGAAACACCATATATTTT,CASRVTGSSSGNTIYF
NA,TRBJ2-1,NA,TRBV6-1,TGTGCCAGCAGTCCCCTGGGGAATGAGCAGTTCTTC,CASSPLGNEQFF
TRBD1,TRBJ2-7,NA,TRBV18,TGTGCCAGCGCCCCCGACAGGGACAGAGAGCAGTACTTC,CASAPDRDREQYF
NA,TRBJ2-3,NA,TRBV30,TGTGCCTGGAGTACATATGGAGGGGATACGCAGTATTTT,CAWSTYGGDTQYF
TRBD1,TRBJ2-1,NA,TRBV7-2,TGTGCCAGCAGCCCCGGACAGGGGATAAGCAATGAGCAGTTCTTC,CASSPGQGISNEQFF
NA,TRBJ1-1,NA,TRBV7-9,TGTGCCAGCAGCCCTGTCAGCGGGGCTGAAGCTTTCTTT,CASSPVSGAEAFF
NA,TRBJ2-7,NA,TRBV21-1,TGTGCCAGCAGCAAAGTGACCCAGTTCACAGGGAGGTCCTACGAGCAGTACTTC,CASSKVTQFTGRSYEQYF
NA,TRBJ1-2,NA,TRBV6-5,TGTGCCAGCAGACCGCGAAACAGCAGATATGGCTACACCTTC,CASRPRNSRYGYTF
NA,TRBJ2-7,NA,TRBV7-8,TGTGCCAGCAGTCCTCGATCAGGGGCGGTCCCCTACGAGCAGTACTTC,CASSPRSGAVPYEQYF
TRBD1,TRBJ1-5,NA,TRBV19,TGTGCCAGTAGTCCCGGGACAGGGTATATTCAGCCCCAGCATTTT,CASSPGTGYIQPQHF
TRBD1,TRBJ2-7,NA,TRBV28,TGTGCCAGCAGCCAGGGACAGGGGAACTACGAGCAGTACTTC,CASSQGQGNYEQYF
NA,TRBJ1-4,NA,TRBV6-1,TGTGCCAGCCGAGGGGGAACGCTAACTAATGAAAAACTGTTTTTT,CASRGGTLTNEKLFF
NA,TRBJ1-1,NA,TRBV18,TGTGCCAGCTCACCTGGGACTTATGGTGAAGCTTTCTTT,CASSPGTYGEAFF
NA,TRBJ2-7,once,TRBV28,TGTGCCAGCACTGTGGGCGGCGGCGGGTCCTCCTACGAGCAGTACTTC,CASTVGGGGSSYEQYF
TRBD2,TRBJ2-2,NA,TRBV5-4,TGTGCCAGCAGCTTGGGACTAGCCGGCACCACCGGGGAGCTGTTTTTT,CASSLGLAGTTGELFF
TRBD2,TRBJ2-7,once,TRBV15,TGTGCCACCAGCAGAGGACTAGCGGGAGGAGAATACGAGCAGTACTTC,CATSRGLAGGEYEQYF
TRBD1,TRBJ2-6,NA,TRBV10-3,TGTGCCATCAGTGGGACAGGGGGCCATCCTAACGTCCTGACTTTC,CAISGTGGHPNVLTF
NA,TRBJ1-1,NA,TRBV19,TGTGCCAGTACCGTGGTTTTAGGGACTGAAGCTTTCTTT,CASTVVLGTEAFF
TRBD1,TRBJ2-3,NA,TRBV27,TGTGCCAGCAGTCCACTTCCGGGACAGGGGAGGGATACGCAGTATTTT,CASSPLPGQGRDTQYF
TRBD1,TRBJ1-5,NA,TRBV7-2,TGTGCCAGCAGCGCGGGACAGTATAGCAATCAGCCCCAGCATTTT,CASSAGQYSNQPQHF
NA,TRBJ1-1,NA,TRBV18,TGTGCCAGCTCACCACTTAGGCAGGCAGTAATGAACACTGAAGCTTTCTTT,CASSPLRQAVMNTEAFF
NA,TRBJ1-6,NA,TRBV4-1,TGCGCCAGCAGCCAAGTAGGTAGTCGAGGGGTCGATAATTCACCCCTCCACTTT,CASSQVGSRGVDNSPLHF
NA,TRBJ2-1,once,TRBV6-5,TGTGCCAGCAGTTACATGCAGGGTGGGAACAATGAGCAGTTCTTC,CASSYMQGGNNEQFF
TRBD2,TRBJ2-1,NA,TRBV5-1,TGCGCCAGCAGCTTGAGAGGGTCCGGGACTAGTACTATTTCCTACAATGAGCAGTTCTTC,CASSLRGSGTSTISYNEQFF
NA,TRBJ2-2,NA,TRBV5-4,TGTGCCAGCAGCTCGCGGGATTACACCGGGGAGCTGTTTTTT,CASSSRDYTGELFF
NA,TRBJ1-6,NA,TRBV28,TGTGCCAGCAGCAGTTTCCCCTCGCATATGAATTCACCCCTCCACTTT,CASSSFPSHMNSPLHF
NA,TRBJ1-3,NA,TRBV10-3,TGTGCCATCAGGCAGGGGAGCGGAAACACCATATATTTT,CAIRQGSGNTIYF
NA,TRBJ2-2,few,TRBV28,TGTGCCAGCGGGAGCGTGGGGGAGAACACCGGGGAGCTGTTTTTT,CASGSVGENTGELFF
NA,TRBJ2-3,NA,TRBV19,TGTGCCAGCCAAAAAGGGGGACTGGGCACAGATACGCAGTATTTT,CASQKGGLGTDTQYF
NA,TRBJ1-2,NA,TRBV6-5,TGTGCCAGCAACATTTCAGCAGATGACCATGGCTACACCTTC,CASNISADDHGYTF
NA,TRBJ2-1,NA,TRBV7-3,TGTGCCAGCAGCTTACCAGGGATGAATGAGCAGTTCTTC,CASSLPGMNEQFF
TRBD1,TRBJ1-4,NA,TRBV6-1,TGTGCCAGCAGTGCCCGGACAGGGGAGATAAGTGAAAAACTGTTTTTT,CASSARTGEISEKLFF
NA,TRBJ1-4,NA,TRBV7-2,TGTGCCAGCAGCTGGGGCCCGGGGGAAAAACTGTTTTTT,CASSWGPGEKLFF
NA,TRBJ1-1,NA,TRBV4-1,TGTGCCAGCAGCCAAGGGGACGTGAACACTGAAGCTTTCTTT,CASSQGDVNTEAFF
NA,TRBJ2-7,NA,TRBV27,TGTGCCAGCAGAGGGGGGGGGATATTCTACGAGCAGTACTTC,CASRGGGIFYEQYF
TRBD1,TRBJ1-5,NA,TRBV5-1,TGCGCCAGCAGTTACACAGGGGGCTCTCAGCCCCAGCATTTT,CASSYTGGSQPQHF
NA,TRBJ1-3,NA,TRBV7-9,TGTGCCAGCAGCCCCCGTAGGGGCAACTCTGGAAACACCATATATTTT,CASSPRRGNSGNTIYF
NA,TRBJ2-1,few,TRBV7-2,TGTGCCAGCCGGAAAAGCGGCATTGAGATCAATGAGCAGTTCTTC,CASRKSGIEINEQFF
NA,TRBJ1-6,NA,TRBV6-6,TGTGCCAGCAATAGACAGGTTCAGGGTAATTCACCCCTCCACTTT,CASNRQVQGNSPLHF
TRBD1,TRBJ1-5,once,TRBV19,TGTGCCAGTAGTCTCGACCGCAGGGGGGGAGGTCAGCCCCAGCATTTT,CASSLDRRGGGQPQHF
TRBD1,TRBJ1-4,NA,TRBV6-1,TGTGCCAGCAGTGAGACAGGGGTTAATGAAAAACTGTTTTTT,CASSETGVNEKLFF